This TCR beta chain comes out of a study of blood T cell repertoires in COVID-19 (dated by TCRdb to the early 2020s). Study-wide context: Collaborator samples came from the United States, Italy and Spain and covered acute and convalescent phases of COVID-19. Sample metadata almost always included a de-identified subject ID, COVID-19 status, age in years and sex. Where HLA class I and class II types were available, the types were taken from metadata supplied by the sample provider, not from assay-based typing. The samples were drawn from two sources: the first 160 participants of the ongoing ImmuneRACE study, and fewer than 1,500 subjects contributed by 6 global collaborators. The material from the prospective study consisted of cDNA or gDNA derived from T cells, B-cell-depleted T cells, or PBMCs. Subjects who had been exposed to COVID-19, were actively infected with it, or had recovered from it provided the deeply sampled blood TCRbeta repertoires that made up the dataset. The repertoires were released in a freely available public database intended as a resource for research on the immune response to SARS-CoV-2. Study-wide findings and limitations: The amount of clinical and demographic metadata varied by source and participant and was provided uncurated.

On this clone: The antigen this receptor binds is unknown. No base quality information exists; no much larger clone differs at one position.

The immunoSEQ Assay, a bias-controlled multiplex PCR, was used to amplify TCRbeta CDR3 regions from genomic DNA. Per the authors' processing: The number of nucleated cells in each sample was estimated by amplification of reference gene primers within the assay. To quantify the absolute abundance of each unique TCRbeta CDR3 rearrangement, sequence reads were collapsed and filtered. Productive Simpson clonality was computed per sample as the square root of Simpson's diversity index over productive rearrangements. The source is immuneACCESS, and TCRdb retained only in-frame sequences with V and J called. Part of the clones is not carried over; for the studies checked, unresolved V genes explain less than half of this, and the remainder is unexplained. V, J and clone size are those of that table, while D and trimming were read from the DNA. This sample comprises about 150,000 clones, 90% of them detected only once. The ten largest clones add up to 0.5% to 0.55% of the sample.

From the cysteine up to the phenylalanine, the CDR3 has a length of 14 residues. This entry keeps only the CDR3 DNA: 42 bases, framed from base 1. Taken from the germline V gene, the CDR1 and CDR2 loops are MNHEY and SVGAGI. The V and J ends are trimmed by 2 bases and 2 bases, leaving 7 bases between them. Collaborating institutions collected whole blood in K2EDTA tubes following their own protocols. Collaborator samples were shipped for TCRbeta analysis as frozen whole blood, isolated PBMCs, or DNA extracted from either sample type. The source of this sequence is a man aged 50 to 59 with acute or convalescent COVID-19. The chain joins TRBV6-5 to TRBJ1-3; no confident D gene assignment can be made. The sequencing input was peripheral blood. The CDR3 region: CASSYDIAGNTIYF. The DNA sequence reads TGTGCCAGCAGTTACGACATTGCTGGAAACACCATATATTTT.